The 7 T cell receptor beta chains reported below all come from one sample, sequenced in a study of technical replicates of blood from a few donors. This table comes from immunoSEQ multiplex PCR, and its TCRdb copy is limited to in-frame clones, with some not included. The table lists under 95,000 clones, roughly 94% of them singletons. Input material: T cells isolated from PBMCs. Receptor source: a human donor in good health.

The chain has TRBV19 and TRBJ2-5; 9 nucleotides align to TRBD1. Germline values: CDR1 LNHDA, CDR2 SQIVND (reference sequence). V was clipped by 5 bases and J by 4 bases; unmatched bases: 2. This CDR3 contains 13 residues. The CDR3 DNA is TGTGCCAGTAGTTCGGACAGGGGAGAGACCCAGTACTTC. It encodes CASSSDRGETQYF.

The J gene is TRBJ1-1, the V gene TRBV20-1; no clear D. V shed 6 bases and J shed 11 bases, with 16 bases lying between them. Germline values: CDR1 DFQATT, CDR2 SNEGSKA (reference sequence). This CDR3 has 11 amino acids. The CDR3 protein is CSAYLDGEAFF. CDR3 in DNA: TGCAGTGCATACTTGGACGGGGAGGCTTTCTTT.

The chain employs TRBV9 and TRBJ2-7; 7 nucleotides agree with TRBD2. V trimming: 7 bases; J trimming: 3 bases; junction bases outside the gene matches: 7. Germline loops: CDR1 SGDLS, CDR2 YYNGEE. This CDR3 spans 13 amino acids. The CDR3 region has the DNA TGTGCCAGCGGGGGGGAGGGCGACTACGAGCAGTACTTC. The encoded protein is CASGGEGDYEQYF.

The chain has TRBV2 and TRBJ2-3, with D maybe TRBD2 (5 bases). The V end was cut by 4 bases, the J end by 1 base, with 9 bases between. The CDR3 is made up of 14 amino acids. In germline, CDR1 is SNHLY, CDR2 FYNNEI. CDR3 protein: CASSVRLRTDTQYF. The CDR3 DNA reads as TGTGCCAGCAGTGTTCGACTACGCACAGATACGCAGTATTTT.

V gene TRBV10-1 combines with J gene TRBJ2-1; 10 bases align to TRBD2. CDR3 length: 17 residues. The V gene end was trimmed by 3 bases and the J gene end by 6 bases; junction bases not matched to a gene: 11. Germline loops: CDR1 WNHNN, CDR2 SYGVQD (reference sequence). The CDR3 region is CASSDVSLAGATNEQFF. CDR3 DNA: TGCGCCAGCAGTGATGTTTCCCTAGCGGGGGCAACCAATGAGCAGTTCTTC.

The chain uses TRBV27 and TRBJ2-2, with 9 bases matching TRBD1. This CDR3 contains 16 residues. CDR1 is MNHEY and CDR2 is SMNVEV in the germline V gene (reference sequence). V dropped 3 bases and J dropped 1; count of bases not matched to a gene: 3. CDR3 loop: CASSLWDRVNTGELFF. For the CDR3, the DNA is TGTGCCAGCAGTTTGTGGGACAGGGTGAACACCGGGGAGCTGTTTTTT.

This clone appeared a single time. The chain has TRBV27 and TRBJ2-7, with unresolved D. The CDR3 spans 12 residues. CDR1 MNHEY and CDR2 SMNVEV come from the germline V gene (reference sequence). The V and J ends lost 3 bases and 6 bases respectively, with 9 bases between them. This CDR3 is CASSFPSSEQYF. Here the CDR3 DNA reads TGTGCCAGCAGTTTCCCTAGTTCCGAGCAGTACTTC.